This TCR beta chain was obtained from a study of identical twins. This CDR3 has 14 residues. Germline V CDR1 and CDR2: DFQATT, SNEGSKA (reference sequence). V lost 3 bases and J lost 4, with 14 bases in between. Study-level results: The authors noted that invariant MAIT and iNKT cells could partly confound zero-insertion analyses.

TCRdb re-called the 5' RACE reads with MiXCR, one entry per CDR3 protein. The sample consists of some 500,000 distinct CDR3 sequences, over 11% of them appearing once. This clonotype has only a few counts. Antigen unknown. The sample was also linked to a second study, of yellow fever vaccine responses in identical twins. In that study: It has been reported that, in twins, the vaccine T cell response seemed partly convergent and partly personalized.

The sequencing input was CD4+ T cells sorted from blood. The gene calls are TRBV20-1 and TRBJ2-3; tentatively, D is TRBD1 or TRBD2 (5 bases each). The receptor was isolated from a young woman in good health. The CDR3, as DNA: TGCAGTGCTAGGGGGGATCGGGGCGCAGATACGCAGTATTTT. Residues: CSARGDRGADTQYF.